A few counts support the clone carrying this T cell receptor beta chain. These data belong to a study of CD8 T cells in ankylosing spondylitis. One entry per CDR3 protein results from TCRdb running MiXCR on the 5' RACE reads. The table lists more than 300,000 distinct CDR3 sequences, roughly 12% of them singletons, with about 10% in the top ten. With V trimmed by 7 bases and J by 9 bases, 15 bases remained unmatched. This CDR3 spans 15 amino acids. Sequencing was done on a sample of blood, either unsorted or a sorted T cell fraction (not recorded which). The V gene is TRBV12-3 or TRBV12-4, the J gene TRBJ2-1; 7 bases map to TRBD2. The sequence derives from a female donor with ankylosing spondylitis or in good health (not recorded which). The CDR3 DNA reads as TGTGCCAGCACCTCTGGAACGGGGGGATATGGTGAGCAGTTCTTC. As protein: CASTSGTGGYGEQFF.